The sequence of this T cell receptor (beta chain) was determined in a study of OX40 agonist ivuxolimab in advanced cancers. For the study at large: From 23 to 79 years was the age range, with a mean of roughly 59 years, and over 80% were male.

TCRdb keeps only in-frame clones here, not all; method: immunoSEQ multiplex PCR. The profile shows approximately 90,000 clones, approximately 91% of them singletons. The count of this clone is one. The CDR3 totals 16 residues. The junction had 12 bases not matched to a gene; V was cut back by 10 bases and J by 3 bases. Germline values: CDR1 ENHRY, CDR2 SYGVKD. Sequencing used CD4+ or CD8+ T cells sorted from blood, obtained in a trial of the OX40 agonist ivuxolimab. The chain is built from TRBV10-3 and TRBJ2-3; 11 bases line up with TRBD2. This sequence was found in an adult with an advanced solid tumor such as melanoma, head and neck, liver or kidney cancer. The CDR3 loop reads CATRSYSGGGTDTQYF. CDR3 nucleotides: TGTGCCACTAGATCCTATAGCGGGGGGGGGACAGATACGCAGTATTTT.